The rows below give T cell receptor beta chains drawn from one sample of a study of blood T cell repertoires in COVID-19. TCRdb's copy holds only in-frame clones and misses some; the assay was immunoSEQ multiplex PCR. In the table there are some 250,000 clones, under 90% of which are singletons. The sequenced sample consisted of peripheral blood. The receptors were gathered from a young woman with acute or convalescent COVID-19. CDR3s include the opening cysteine and the closing phenylalanine or tryptophan. D genes are given only for firm matches. Part of the rows lack a size; the others show once, few, many or a class for expanded clones.

CDR3 length,V gene,D gene,J gene,clone size,CDR3 DNA,CDR3 protein
15,TRBV7-2,NA,TRBJ2-3,once,TGTGCCAGCAGCTCTCAGGGGTTGCCCACACAGTGGCTGTATTTT,CASSSQGLPTQWLYF
16,TRBV11-1,TRBD1,TRBJ1-1,NA,TGTGCCAGCAGCCCTGGACAGGACCCTATGAACACTGAAGCTTTCTTT,CASSPGQDPMNTEAFF
16,TRBV27,TRBD2,TRBJ2-7,once,TGTGCCAGCAGTTCCCTCGGACGGGAGGGCCGTTACGAGCAGTACTTC,CASSSLGREGRYEQYF
13,TRBV30,NA,TRBJ1-2,NA,TGTGCCTGGAGTACGAAGAGGGACTATGGCTACACCTTC,CAWSTKRDYGYTF
14,TRBV5-1,NA,TRBJ2-3,NA,TGCGCCAGCAGCTCCGGGGGTGTGCAGGATACGCAGTATTTT,CASSSGGVQDTQYF
15,TRBV30,TRBD1,TRBJ1-4,NA,TGTGCCTGGAGCAGCGGACAGGGGGCCGTTGAAAAACTGTTTTTT,CAWSSGQGAVEKLFF
13,TRBV11-3,NA,TRBJ2-2,NA,TGTGCCAGCAGCTTAGTACAGTCCGGGGAGCTGTTTTTT,CASSLVQSGELFF
17,TRBV28,TRBD1,TRBJ2-1,NA,TGTGCCAGCAGCCTGACAGGGGGCGCATTCTGGGGCAATGAGCAGTTCTTC,CASSLTGGAFWGNEQFF
16,TRBV6-5,NA,TRBJ2-7,NA,TGTGCCAGCAGTTACCCGAACAGGGTAGATAGTAACGAGCAGTACTTC,CASSYPNRVDSNEQYF
13,TRBV5-1,TRBD2,TRBJ2-1,NA,TGCGCCAGCAGCGGGGGACTAGCCCATGAGCAGTTCTTC,CASSGGLAHEQFF
14,TRBV5-1,NA,TRBJ2-5,NA,TGCGCCAGCAGCTTGGCCGTCCAGCAAGAGACCCAGTACTTC,CASSLAVQQETQYF
13,TRBV5-5,NA,TRBJ2-7,NA,TGTGCCAGCAGCTTGTTGACAGGCTACGAGCAGTACTTC,CASSLLTGYEQYF
17,TRBV19,TRBD1,TRBJ1-5,NA,TGTGCCAGTACCCCTGTGACTGGACAGGGTGGGGGTCAGCCCCAGCATTTT,CASTPVTGQGGGQPQHF
15,TRBV28,TRBD1,TRBJ2-3,NA,TGTGCCAGCAGTTTCCAGGGACAGGGGGCCGATACGCAGTATTTT,CASSFQGQGADTQYF
15,TRBV5-1,TRBD2,TRBJ2-1,few,TGCGCCAGCAGCTTCTCCGGGACTAGCGTCAATGAGCAGTTCTTC,CASSFSGTSVNEQFF
13,TRBV2,NA,TRBJ2-7,few,TGTGCCAGCACGGACACCCTCTCCTACGAGCAGTACTTC,CASTDTLSYEQYF
15,TRBV11-2,NA,TRBJ1-3,NA,TGTGCCAGCAGCTTACGGACACCCTCTGGAAACACCATATATTTT,CASSLRTPSGNTIYF
13,TRBV5-1,NA,TRBJ1-2,NA,TGCGCCAGCAGCTTGGCTGAGTACTATGGCTACACCTTC,CASSLAEYYGYTF
17,TRBV4-3,TRBD2,TRBJ2-5,NA,TGCGCCAGCAGCCCTAGATCCCCCGGGAGGGGTCAAGAGACCCAGTACTTC,CASSPRSPGRGQETQYF
14,TRBV14,NA,TRBJ2-1,NA,TGTGCCAGCAGCCAGAGTCGGGAATACAATGAGCAGTTCTTC,CASSQSREYNEQFF
17,TRBV11-2,TRBD2,TRBJ2-2,NA,TGTGCCAGCAGCTACCCGGCCCGGGACTATTCAACCGGGGAGCTGTTTTTT,CASSYPARDYSTGELFF
15,TRBV6-5,TRBD2,TRBJ2-1,NA,TGTGCCAGCAGTTCCGGACTAGCGGGATCCAATGAGCAGTTCTTC,CASSSGLAGSNEQFF
13,TRBV9,NA,TRBJ2-1,few,TGTGCCAGCAGCTCCCCCCGGGGTAATGAGCAGTTCTTC,CASSSPRGNEQFF
15,TRBV19,NA,TRBJ2-1,NA,TGTGCCAGTAGTTCCCCTAGAAAAATATACAATGAGCAGTTCTTC,CASSSPRKIYNEQFF
13,TRBV28,NA,TRBJ2-4,NA,TGTGCCAGCAGTTTGGCAGTCAAAAACATTCAGTACTTC,CASSLAVKNIQYF
15,TRBV4-3,TRBD2,TRBJ2-1,NA,TGCGCCAGCAGCCAAGTAACTAGCGGAAACAATGAGCAGTTCTTC,CASSQVTSGNNEQFF
15,TRBV5-1,NA,TRBJ1-3,once,TGCGCCAGCAGCCCAGGCCGGGGGGAAGGAAACACCATATATTTT,CASSPGRGEGNTIYF
13,TRBV7-8,NA,TRBJ1-2,NA,TGTGCCAGCAGCTTGGCCAGGGTTGATGGCTACACCTTC,CASSLARVDGYTF
15,TRBV5-1,TRBD1,TRBJ1-1,NA,TGCGCCAGCAGCTTGGGGGGACAGGGGAACACTGAAGCTTTCTTT,CASSLGGQGNTEAFF
15,TRBV7-7,NA,TRBJ2-3,NA,TGTGCTAGCAGCAATGGACTCTTAAGCACAGATACGCAGTATTTT,CASSNGLLSTDTQYF
12,TRBV7-9,NA,TRBJ1-3,NA,TGTGCCAGCTCGGTCCTTGGAAACACCATATATTTT,CASSVLGNTIYF
13,TRBV11-3,NA,TRBJ1-1,NA,TGTGCCAGCAAGGACAGTCTGGACACTGAAGCTTTCTTT,CASKDSLDTEAFF
14,TRBV5-1,TRBD1,TRBJ1-1,NA,TGCGCCAGCAGCTCGACAGGGATGGTGACTGAAGCTTTCTTT,CASSSTGMVTEAFF